The rows below give T cell receptor beta chains drawn from one sample of a study of cytomegalovirus exposure and HLA in healthy donors. Libraries were prepared by immunoSEQ multiplex PCR; TCRdb keeps only in-frame clonotypes and omits some of them. The sample includes around 200,000 clones, 80% of them seen just once. Source material: PBMCs. The receptor set was obtained from a boy between 10 and 17 years old in good health and CMV-seronegative. CDR3s include the opening cysteine and the closing phenylalanine or tryptophan. D genes are given only for firm matches. The listing skips clone size in some rows; elsewhere it reads once, few, many or a size class.

>TRBV4-1|TRBJ1-2|-|-
CASSQDQARGFYGYTF
TGCGCCAGCAGCCAAGATCAAGCCAGGGGATTCTATGGCTACACCTTC
>TRBV5-1|TRBJ1-1|-|-
CASSPLQGSGTEAFF
TGCGCCAGCAGCCCATTACAGGGTTCGGGCACTGAAGCTTTCTTT
>TRBV4-1|TRBJ2-1|-|-
CASSQGGKARRLYNEQFF
TGCGCCAGCAGCCAAGGCGGGAAGGCCCGGCGTTTGTACAATGAGCAGTTCTTC
>TRBV2|TRBJ1-6|once|TRBD1
CASSPTGEPYNSPLHF
TGTGCCAGCAGCCCAACAGGGGAGCCCTATAATTCACCCCTCCACTTT
>TRBV6-5|TRBJ2-2|-|-
CASSYSVAGELFF
TGTGCCAGCAGTTACAGCGTAGCCGGGGAGCTGTTTTTT
>TRBV11-2|TRBJ2-5|-|TRBD1
CASSRQGASETQYF
TGTGCCAGCAGCCGACAGGGGGCCTCAGAGACCCAGTACTTC
>TRBV19|TRBJ2-7|-|-
CASSLILETTYEQYF
TGTGCCAGTAGCCTAATTCTGGAGACGACCTACGAGCAGTACTTC
>TRBV9|TRBJ1-1|-|-
CASSVSLTDNTEAFF
TGTGCCAGCAGCGTATCTCTGACAGATAACACTGAAGCTTTCTTT
>TRBV4-2|TRBJ2-1|-|TRBD2
CASSSSGGDANEQFF
TGTGCCAGCAGCTCGAGCGGGGGTGACGCCAATGAGCAGTTCTTC
>TRBV9|TRBJ1-1|-|TRBD1
CASSKTGGNTEAFF
TGTGCCAGCAGTAAGACAGGGGGCAACACTGAAGCTTTCTTT
>TRBV6-5|TRBJ1-3|-|TRBD1
CASSPRQGQNTIYF
TGTGCCAGCAGTCCCCGACAGGGGCAAAACACCATATATTTT
>TRBV10-3|TRBJ2-5|-|TRBD2
CAILSRAGGEETQYF
TGTGCCATCCTTTCAAGAGCGGGAGGAGAAGAGACCCAGTACTTC
>TRBV19|TRBJ1-1|-|TRBD1
CASSPRQGPRTEAFF
TGTGCCAGTAGTCCTCGACAGGGTCCGAGGACTGAAGCTTTCTTT
>TRBV27|TRBJ1-2|-|TRBD1
CASSLGKGAGPNYGYTF
TGTGCCAGCAGTTTAGGGAAGGGGGCAGGACCTAACTATGGCTACACCTTC
>TRBV6-1|TRBJ1-2|-|TRBD1
CASSDRTGIYGYTF
TGTGCCAGCAGTGATAGGACAGGAATCTATGGCTACACCTTC
>TRBV19|TRBJ2-7|-|TRBD1
CASTRSADRGTYEQYF
TGTGCCAGTACCAGGTCCGCGGACAGGGGGACCTACGAGCAGTACTTC
>TRBV9|TRBJ2-1|-|-
CASSVSRYNEQFF
TGTGCCAGCAGCGTATCCAGGTACAATGAGCAGTTCTTC
>TRBV18|TRBJ2-7|-|TRBD2
CASSPSGRGTYEQYF
TGTGCCAGCTCACCAAGCGGGAGGGGGACCTACGAGCAGTACTTC
>TRBV29-1|TRBJ1-2|once|-
CSVVQGGYGYTF
TGCAGCGTTGTCCAGGGAGGCTATGGCTACACCTTC
>TRBV4-3|TRBJ2-1|-|TRBD2
CASSPGTSGYNEQFF
TGCGCCAGCAGCCCGGGGACTAGCGGGTACAATGAGCAGTTCTTC
>TRBV11-2|TRBJ2-1|-|-
CASSRISGGSSYNEQFF
TGTGCCAGCAGCCGTATAAGTGGAGGGTCCTCCTACAATGAGCAGTTCTTC
>TRBV5-1|TRBJ1-2|few|-
CATRPGQTSYGYTF
TGCGCCACTCGCCCCGGACAGACCAGCTATGGCTACACCTTC
>TRBV11-2|TRBJ2-3|few|TRBD2
CASSPQGAGGTDTQYF
TGTGCCAGCAGCCCCCAGGGAGCGGGAGGCACAGATACGCAGTATTTT
>TRBV5-5|TRBJ2-2|-|-
CASSQVKGETGELFF
TGTGCCAGCAGCCAAGTGAAGGGGGAAACCGGGGAGCTGTTTTTT
>TRBV19|TRBJ2-6|-|TRBD2
CASIGLAGSSGANVLTF
TGTGCCAGTATAGGACTAGCGGGAAGCTCTGGGGCCAACGTCCTGACTTTC
>TRBV12-5|TRBJ2-2|-|-
CASGLKQGGHGELFF
TGTGCTAGTGGTTTAAAACAGGGAGGGCACGGGGAGCTGTTTTTT
>TRBV19|TRBJ2-3|-|TRBD2
CASRGLAGLAGTQYF
TGTGCCAGTAGGGGACTAGCGGGGCTCGCGGGTACGCAGTATTTT
>TRBV7-2|TRBJ1-2|-|TRBD1
CASSAPTGGVGGYTF
TGTGCCAGCAGCGCTCCGACAGGGGGCGTAGGTGGCTACACCTTC
>TRBV6-6|TRBJ1-2|-|-
CASSQLGSQGNYGYTF
TGTGCCAGCAGTCAGCTGGGTTCACAGGGTAACTATGGCTACACCTTC
>TRBV7-6|TRBJ1-1|-|TRBD1
CASSQAGGLSTEAFF
TGTGCCAGCAGCCAAGCAGGGGGGTTAAGCACTGAAGCTTTCTTT
>TRBV7-9|TRBJ2-1|-|-
CASSPRPLTTQDEQFF
TGTGCCAGCAGCCCAAGACCGCTGACAACACAAGATGAGCAGTTCTTC
>TRBV19|TRBJ1-4|-|-
CASSIGQTVNQKLFF
TGTGCCAGTAGTATAGGCCAAACAGTAAATCAGAAACTGTTTTTT
>TRBV6-5|TRBJ1-1|-|-
CASSRNTGPAFF
TGTGCCAGCAGTAGAAATACAGGGCCAGCTTTCTTT
>TRBV10-1|TRBJ2-3|-|TRBD1
CASSESVQGGTDTQYF
TGCGCCAGCAGTGAGTCGGTACAGGGGGGCACAGATACGCAGTATTTT
>TRBV5-5|TRBJ1-2|-|TRBD1
CASSSTGDGYTF
TGTGCCAGCAGCTCGACAGGGGACGGCTACACCTTC
>TRBV5-5|TRBJ2-7|few|-
CASSLKGTPYEQYF
TGTGCCAGCAGCTTGAAGGGGACTCCCTACGAGCAGTACTTC
>TRBV19|TRBJ2-7|-|-
CASSSNDWAGIDEQYF
TGTGCCAGTAGCTCCAACGATTGGGCAGGGATCGACGAGCAGTACTTC
>TRBV7-8|TRBJ2-1|-|-
CASSLAEGEQFF
TGTGCCAGCAGCTTAGCGGAGGGGGAGCAGTTCTTC
>TRBV6-1|TRBJ2-7|-|-
CASSASGSGEQYF
TGTGCCAGCAGCGCTTCCGGATCGGGCGAGCAGTACTTC
>TRBV9|TRBJ2-7|-|-
CASSRGTTPSYEQYF
TGTGCCAGCAGCAGGGGGACAACACCTTCATACGAGCAGTACTTC